This T cell receptor (beta chain) was sequenced for a study of blood T cell repertoires in COVID-19. This study enrolled people aged about 18 to 90 from 20 to 25 US geographic areas. Germline assignment: CDR1 SNHLY and CDR2 FYNNEI. With 4 bases removed from V and 8 bases from J, the gap between germline ends came to 14 bases. CDR3 length: 14 residues. TCRdb's copy holds only in-frame clones and misses some; the assay was immunoSEQ multiplex PCR. The top ten hold 5.5% to 7% of the sample, which has fewer than 350,000 clones, 87% seen once. This sequence originates from a woman aged 40-49 years who had recovered from COVID-19. Specimen: PBMCs or T cells enriched from blood (not recorded which). The chain carries TRBV2 and TRBJ1-4; D may be TRBD1 (5 bases). CDR3 DNA: TGTGCCAGCAGTGTTCCAGGGTATGGCGAAAAACTGTTTTTT. It encodes CASSVPGYGEKLFF.